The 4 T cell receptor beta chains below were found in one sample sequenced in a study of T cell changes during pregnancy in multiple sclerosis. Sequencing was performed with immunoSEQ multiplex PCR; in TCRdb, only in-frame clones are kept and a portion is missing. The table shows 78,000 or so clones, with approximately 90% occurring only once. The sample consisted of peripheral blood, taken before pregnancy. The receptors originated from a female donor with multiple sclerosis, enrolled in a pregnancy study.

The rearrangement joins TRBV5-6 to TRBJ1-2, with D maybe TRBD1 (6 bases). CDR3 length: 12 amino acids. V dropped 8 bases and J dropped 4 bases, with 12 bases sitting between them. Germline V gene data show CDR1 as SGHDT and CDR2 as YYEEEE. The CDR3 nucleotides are TGTGCCAGTGGGGGCGGAACCTATGGCTACACCTTC. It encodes CASGGGTYGYTF.

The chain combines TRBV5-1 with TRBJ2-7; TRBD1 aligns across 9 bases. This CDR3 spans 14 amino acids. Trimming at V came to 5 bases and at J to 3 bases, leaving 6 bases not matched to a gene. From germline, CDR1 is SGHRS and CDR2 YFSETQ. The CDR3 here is CASSSGQGSYEQYF. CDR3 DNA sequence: TGCGCCAGCAGTTCAGGACAGGGGAGCTACGAGCAGTACTTC.

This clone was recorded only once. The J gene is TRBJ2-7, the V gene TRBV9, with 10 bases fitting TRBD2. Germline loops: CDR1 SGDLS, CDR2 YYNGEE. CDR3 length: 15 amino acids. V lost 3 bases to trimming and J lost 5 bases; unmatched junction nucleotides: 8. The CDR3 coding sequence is TGTGCCAGCAGCGCACTAGCGGGGACGTCCAACGAGCAGTACTTC. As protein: CASSALAGTSNEQYF.

The CDR3 nucleotides read TGTGCCATCAGTGAGTCGGCGACTAGCGGGGGGACTTTGGATGAGCAGTTCTTC. It encodes CAISESATSGGTLDEQFF. The chain is built from TRBV10-3 and TRBJ2-1, with 13 nucleotides matching TRBD2. The CDR3 extends over 18 amino acids. J was trimmed by 8 bases and V by 0 bases; bases with no gene match: 10. CDR1 and CDR2 (germline): ENHRY, SYGVKD.